Listed here are 5 T cell receptor beta chains from one sample, sequenced in a study of regulatory T cells in long-lasting Graves disease. The authors built TCR beta libraries using iRepertoire HTBI primers and Arm-PCR of CDR3 regions. One entry per CDR3 protein results from TCRdb running MiXCR on the multiplex PCR reads. The sample lists about 620,000 distinct CDR3 sequences; under 20% were seen once. Time point indicated: newly diagnosed GD, antithyroid drugs for less than 3 months. Extracted RNA from PBMCs served as the source of the TCR library. These records were also assigned to another study, of T cells in Graves' hyperthyroidism and ophthalmopathy.

The sequences come from peripheral blood mononuclear cells (PBMCs), collected at new diagnosis, from a patient treated with antithyroid drugs. These receptor sequences come from a woman in her thirties with Graves disease.

This clonotype was detected only a few times. The junction shows a germline mismatch at one end, possibly a read error. The chain couples TRBV24-1 to TRBJ2-6; 9 bases line up with TRBD2. The length of the CDR3 is 17 residues. The V gene's germline CDR1 is KGHDR and CDR2 SFDVKD. The CDR3 spells CATSGSSGITGANILTF. CDR3 DNA sequence: TGTGCCACCAGTGGGTCTAGCGGGATCACTGGGGCCAACATCCTGACTTTC.

In its sample, this clonotype was seen many times. The chain couples TRBV2 to TRBJ2-3; 9 positions match TRBD1. The CDR3 consists of 17 residues. Trimming cost V 3 bases and J 2 bases; bases outside gene matches: 9. Germline CDR1 reads SNHLY; CDR2 reads FYNNEI. CDR3: CASSEGRTGVNTDTQYF. In DNA, the CDR3 is TGTGCCAGCAGTGAGGGGAGGACAGGGGTTAACACAGATACGCAGTATTTT.

This clonotype was counted a few times. V and J are TRBV7-2 and TRBJ2-6; no clear D. The germline V and J ends were trimmed by 1 base and 8 bases, with 6 bases remaining between them. The CDR3 is 13 residues long. Germline values: CDR1 SGHTA, CDR2 FQGNSA. As DNA, the CDR3 is TGTGCCAGCAGCTTAGGGCAGCCCAACGTCCTGACTTTC. The encoded protein is CASSLGQPNVLTF.

This clonotype came up a few times. The chain is built from TRBV6-2 or TRBV6-3 and TRBJ1-3, with D unclear. The CDR3 extends over 16 amino acids. Per the germline V gene, CDR1 is MNHEY and CDR2 is SVGEGT. V lost 2 bases and J lost 0, with 11 bases in between. CDR3 DNA: TGTGCCAGCAGTTACCCTTGGAGCCTCTCTGGAAACACCATATATTTT. Its translation is CASSYPWSLSGNTIYF.

This clonotype was recorded at least ten times. The rearrangement uses TRBV20-1 and TRBJ2-5; perhaps TRBD1 as D (5 bases). V lost 3 bases to trimming and J lost 5 bases, with 10 bases between them. This CDR3 region has 12 residues. Germline V gene data show CDR1 as DFQATT and CDR2 as SNEGSKA (reference sequence). CDR3 bases: TGCAGTGCTAGCCAGGGTTTGGAGACCCAGTACTTC. Its protein product is CSASQGLETQYF.